This T cell receptor (beta chain) was sequenced in a study of beta chain features in type 1 diabetes. Broader study findings: All four CD4+ subsets from Type 1 diabetes patients carried moderately but significantly shorter TCRB CDR3s.

Sorting based on CD45RO/CCR7/CD25/CD127/CD95/CD27 separated CD4+ naive, central memory, regulatory and stem cell-like memory cells. Trimming took off 0 bases at V and 7 bases at J, with 11 bases between the two ends. CDR3 length: 14 amino acids. Germline V gene sequence: CDR1 SGDLS, CDR2 YYNGEE. A remark on this clone: The antigen remains undetermined.

Expressed TCRB transcripts were sequenced after all isolated RNA was converted to cDNA. Sequenced by immunoSEQ multiplex PCR; TCRdb stores in-frame clones only, minus some. The table lists 600,000 or so clones, around 15% of them singletons. Sequencing was done on a sample of naive CD4+ T cells from blood. The chain has TRBV9 and TRBJ2-1, with a weak D call TRBD1 (7 bases). This clonotype originated in a man younger than 30 with type 1 diabetes. CDR3 sequence (DNA): TGTGCCAGCAGCGTAGAACAGGGGAGGAATGAGCAGTTCTTC. Protein: CASSVEQGRNEQFF.